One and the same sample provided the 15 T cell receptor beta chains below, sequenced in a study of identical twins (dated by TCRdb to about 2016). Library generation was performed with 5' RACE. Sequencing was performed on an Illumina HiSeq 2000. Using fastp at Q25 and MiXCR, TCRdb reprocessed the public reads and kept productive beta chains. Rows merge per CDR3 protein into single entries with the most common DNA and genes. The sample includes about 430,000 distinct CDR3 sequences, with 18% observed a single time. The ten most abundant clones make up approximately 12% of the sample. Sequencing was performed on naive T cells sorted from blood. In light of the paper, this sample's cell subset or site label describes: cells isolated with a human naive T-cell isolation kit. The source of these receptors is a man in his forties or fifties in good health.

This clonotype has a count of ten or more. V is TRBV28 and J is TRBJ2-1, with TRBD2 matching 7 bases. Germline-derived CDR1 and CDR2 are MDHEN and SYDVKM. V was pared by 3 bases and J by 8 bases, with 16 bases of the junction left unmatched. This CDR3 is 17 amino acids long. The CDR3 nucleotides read TGTGCCAGCAGTTTTCAACTATGGGGGGAGGGCCTGTATGAGCAGTTCTTC. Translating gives CASSFQLWGEGLYEQFF.

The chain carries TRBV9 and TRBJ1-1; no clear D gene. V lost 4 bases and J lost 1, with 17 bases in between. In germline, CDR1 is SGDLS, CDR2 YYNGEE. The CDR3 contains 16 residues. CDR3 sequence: CASSSLSTWSNTEAFF. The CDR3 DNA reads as TGTGCCAGCAGCTCCCTCAGTACTTGGTCGAACACTGAAGCTTTCTTT.

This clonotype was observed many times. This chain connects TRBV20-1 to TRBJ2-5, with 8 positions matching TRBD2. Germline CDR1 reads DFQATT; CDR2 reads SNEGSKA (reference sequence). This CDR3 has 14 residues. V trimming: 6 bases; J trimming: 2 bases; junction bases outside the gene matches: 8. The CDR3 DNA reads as TGCAGTGCGCCACAACTAGCGGCTCAAGAGACCCAGTACTTC. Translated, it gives CSAPQLAAQETQYF.

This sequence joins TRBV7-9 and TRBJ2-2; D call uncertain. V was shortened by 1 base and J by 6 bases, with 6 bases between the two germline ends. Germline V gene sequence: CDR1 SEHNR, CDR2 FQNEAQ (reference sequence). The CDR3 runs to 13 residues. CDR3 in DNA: TGTGCCAGCAGCTTAGAGTCCGCCGGGGAGCTGTTTTTT. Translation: CASSLESAGELFF.

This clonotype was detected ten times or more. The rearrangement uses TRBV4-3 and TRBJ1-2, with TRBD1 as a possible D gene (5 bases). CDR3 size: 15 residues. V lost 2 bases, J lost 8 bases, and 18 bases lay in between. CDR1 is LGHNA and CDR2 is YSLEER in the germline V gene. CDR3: CASSQPGVLTQGYTF. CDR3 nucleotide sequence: TGCGCCAGCAGCCAACCGGGGGTCCTCACACAGGGCTACACCTTC.

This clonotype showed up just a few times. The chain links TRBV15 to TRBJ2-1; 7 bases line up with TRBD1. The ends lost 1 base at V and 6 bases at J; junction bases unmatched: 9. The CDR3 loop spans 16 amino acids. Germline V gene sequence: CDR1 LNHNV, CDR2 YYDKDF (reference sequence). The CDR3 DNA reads TGTGCCACCAGCAGAGTGGGACAGTTGTGGTCCAATGAGCAGTTCTTC. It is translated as CATSRVGQLWSNEQFF.

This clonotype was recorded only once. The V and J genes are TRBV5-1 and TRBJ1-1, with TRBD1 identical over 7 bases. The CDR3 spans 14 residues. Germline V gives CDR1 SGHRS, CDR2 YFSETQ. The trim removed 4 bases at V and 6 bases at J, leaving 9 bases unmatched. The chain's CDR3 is CASSADRPTSEAFF. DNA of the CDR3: TGCGCCAGCAGCGCGGACAGGCCAACCTCTGAAGCTTTCTTT.

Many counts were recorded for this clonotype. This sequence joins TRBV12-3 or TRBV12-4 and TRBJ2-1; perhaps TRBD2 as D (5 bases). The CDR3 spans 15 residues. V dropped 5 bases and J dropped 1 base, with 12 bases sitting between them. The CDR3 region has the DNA TGTGCCAGCAGTCTCCAACTAGGTTCCTACAATGAGCAGTTCTTC. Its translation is CASSLQLGSYNEQFF.

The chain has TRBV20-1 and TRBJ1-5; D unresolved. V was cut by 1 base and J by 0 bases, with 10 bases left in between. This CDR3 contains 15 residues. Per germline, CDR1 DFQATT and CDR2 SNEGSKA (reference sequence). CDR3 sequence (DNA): TGCAGTGCTAGAGGGCCGGGTATTAGCAATCAGCCCCAGCATTTT. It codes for CSARGPGISNQPQHF.

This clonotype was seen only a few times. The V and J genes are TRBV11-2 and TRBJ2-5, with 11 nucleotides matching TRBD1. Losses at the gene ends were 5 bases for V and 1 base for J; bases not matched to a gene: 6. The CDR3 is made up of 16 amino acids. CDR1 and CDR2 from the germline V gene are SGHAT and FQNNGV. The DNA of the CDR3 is TGTGCCAGCAGCCGAGGGACAGGGGGATTCCAAGAGACCCAGTACTTC. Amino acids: CASSRGTGGFQETQYF.

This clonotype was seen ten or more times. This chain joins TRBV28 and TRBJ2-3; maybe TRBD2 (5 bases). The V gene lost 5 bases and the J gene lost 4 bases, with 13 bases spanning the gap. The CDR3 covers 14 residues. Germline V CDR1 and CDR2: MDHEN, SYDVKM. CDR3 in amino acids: CASSPGSAPDTQYF. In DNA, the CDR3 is TGTGCCAGCAGTCCGGGATCCGCCCCAGATACGCAGTATTTT.

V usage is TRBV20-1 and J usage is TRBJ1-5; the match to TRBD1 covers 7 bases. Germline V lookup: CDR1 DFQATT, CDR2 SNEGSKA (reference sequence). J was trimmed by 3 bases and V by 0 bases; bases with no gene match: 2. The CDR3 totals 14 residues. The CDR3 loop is CSAREGTANQPQHF. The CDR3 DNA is TGCAGTGCTAGAGAAGGGACAGCCAATCAGCCCCAGCATTTT.

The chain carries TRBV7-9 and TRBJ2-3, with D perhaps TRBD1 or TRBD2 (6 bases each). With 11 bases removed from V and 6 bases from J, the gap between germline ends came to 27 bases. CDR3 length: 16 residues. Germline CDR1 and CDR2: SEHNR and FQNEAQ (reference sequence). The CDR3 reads CAGKIEFGGASDTQYF. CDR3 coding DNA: TGTGCCGGAAAAATCGAGTTCGGGGGCGCGTCGGATACGCAGTATTTT.

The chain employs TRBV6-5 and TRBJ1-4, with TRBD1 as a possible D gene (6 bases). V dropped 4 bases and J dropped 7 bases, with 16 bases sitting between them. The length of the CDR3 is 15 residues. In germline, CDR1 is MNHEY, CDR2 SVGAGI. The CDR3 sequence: CASSSEWGGGEKLFF. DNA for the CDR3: TGTGCCAGCAGTTCCGAGTGGGGAGGGGGTGAAAAACTGTTTTTT.

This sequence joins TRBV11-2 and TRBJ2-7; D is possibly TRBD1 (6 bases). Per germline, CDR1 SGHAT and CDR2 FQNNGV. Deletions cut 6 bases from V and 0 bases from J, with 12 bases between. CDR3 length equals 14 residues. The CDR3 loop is CASRTLTGSYEQYF. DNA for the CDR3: TGTGCCAGCAGAACACTGACAGGCTCCTACGAGCAGTACTTC. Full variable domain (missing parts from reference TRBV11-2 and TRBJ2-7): EAGVAQSPRYKIIEKRQSVAFWCNPISGHATLYWYQQILGQGPKLLIQFQNNGVVDDSQLPKDRFSAERLKGVDSTLKIQPAKLEDSAVYLCASRTLTGSYEQYFGPGTRLTVT.